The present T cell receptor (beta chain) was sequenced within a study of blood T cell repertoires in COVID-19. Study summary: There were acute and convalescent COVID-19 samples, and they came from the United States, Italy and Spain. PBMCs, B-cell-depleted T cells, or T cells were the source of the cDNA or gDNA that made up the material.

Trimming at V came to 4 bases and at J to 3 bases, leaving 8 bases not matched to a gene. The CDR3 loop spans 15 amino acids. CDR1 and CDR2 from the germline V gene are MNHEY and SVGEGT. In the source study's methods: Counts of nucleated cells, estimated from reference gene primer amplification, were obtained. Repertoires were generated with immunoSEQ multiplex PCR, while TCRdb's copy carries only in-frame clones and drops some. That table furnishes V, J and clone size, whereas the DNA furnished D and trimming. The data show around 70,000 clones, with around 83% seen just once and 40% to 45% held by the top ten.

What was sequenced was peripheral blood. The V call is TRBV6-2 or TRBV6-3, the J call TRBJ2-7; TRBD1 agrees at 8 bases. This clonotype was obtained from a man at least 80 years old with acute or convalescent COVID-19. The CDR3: CASSSYSGGSYEQYF. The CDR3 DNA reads TGTGCCAGCAGTTCCTACTCAGGGGGCAGCTACGAGCAGTACTTC.